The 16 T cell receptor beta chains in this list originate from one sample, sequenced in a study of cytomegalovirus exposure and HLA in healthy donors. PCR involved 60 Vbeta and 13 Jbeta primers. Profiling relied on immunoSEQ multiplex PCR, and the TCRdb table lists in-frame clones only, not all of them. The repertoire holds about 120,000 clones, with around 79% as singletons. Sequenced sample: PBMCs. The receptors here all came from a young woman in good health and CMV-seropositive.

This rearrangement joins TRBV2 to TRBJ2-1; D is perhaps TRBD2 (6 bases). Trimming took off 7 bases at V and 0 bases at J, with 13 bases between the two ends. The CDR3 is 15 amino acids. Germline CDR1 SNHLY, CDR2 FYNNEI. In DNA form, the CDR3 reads TGTGCCAGCAATCGGGGGTCAAACTCCTACAATGAGCAGTTCTTC. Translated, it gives CASNRGSNSYNEQFF.

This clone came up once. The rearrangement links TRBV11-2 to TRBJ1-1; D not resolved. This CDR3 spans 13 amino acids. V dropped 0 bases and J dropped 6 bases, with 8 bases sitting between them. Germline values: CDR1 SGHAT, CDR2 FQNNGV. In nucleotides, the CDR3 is TGTGCCAGCAGCTTAGATTTACGGGCTGAAGCTTTCTTT. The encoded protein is CASSLDLRAEAFF.

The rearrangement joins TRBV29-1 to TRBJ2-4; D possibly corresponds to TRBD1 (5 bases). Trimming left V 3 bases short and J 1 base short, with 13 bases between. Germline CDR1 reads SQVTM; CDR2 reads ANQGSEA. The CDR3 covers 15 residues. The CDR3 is CSVEARDYAKNIQYF. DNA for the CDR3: TGCAGCGTTGAGGCCAGGGATTATGCCAAAAACATTCAGTACTTC. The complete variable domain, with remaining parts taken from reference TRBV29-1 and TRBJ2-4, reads SAVISQKPSRDICQRGTSLTIQCQVDSQVTMMFWYRQQPGQSLTLIATANQGSEATYESGFVIDKFPISRPNLTFSTLTVSNMSPEDSSIYLCSVEARDYAKNIQYFGAGTRLSVL.

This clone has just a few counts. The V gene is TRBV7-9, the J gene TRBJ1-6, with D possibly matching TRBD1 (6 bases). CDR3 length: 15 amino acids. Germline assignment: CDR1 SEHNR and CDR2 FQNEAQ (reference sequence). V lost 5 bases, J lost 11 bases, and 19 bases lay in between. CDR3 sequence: CASSPSRGAFAPLHF. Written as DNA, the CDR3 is TGTGCCAGCAGCCCGAGTCGGGGGGCGTTTGCACCCCTCCACTTT.

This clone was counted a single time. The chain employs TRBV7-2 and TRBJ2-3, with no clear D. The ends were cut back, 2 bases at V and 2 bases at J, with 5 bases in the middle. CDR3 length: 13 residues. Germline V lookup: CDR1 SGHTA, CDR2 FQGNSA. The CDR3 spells CASSLQITDTQYF. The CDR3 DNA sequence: TGTGCCAGCAGCTTACAGATCACAGATACGCAGTATTTT.

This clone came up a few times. The CDR3 DNA sequence: TGTGCCAGCACGACAGGGAGCTATCAGCCCCAGCATTTT. Its translation is CASTTGSYQPQHF. The J gene is TRBJ1-5, the V gene TRBV28, with TRBD1 identical over 7 bases. V was pared by 7 bases and J by 5 bases, with 5 bases of the junction left unmatched. The CDR3 has 13 amino acids. The V gene's germline CDR1 is MDHEN and CDR2 SYDVKM.

In DNA form, the CDR3 reads TGTGCCACCAGCAGAGGACTGCAGGAGACCCAGTACTTC. It yields the protein CATSRGLQETQYF. The V call is TRBV15, the J call TRBJ2-5; unclear D gene. This CDR3 spans 13 amino acids. Germline lookup yields CDR1 LNHNV and CDR2 YYDKDF (reference sequence). Trimming stripped 1 base from V and 5 bases from J, with 8 bases between.

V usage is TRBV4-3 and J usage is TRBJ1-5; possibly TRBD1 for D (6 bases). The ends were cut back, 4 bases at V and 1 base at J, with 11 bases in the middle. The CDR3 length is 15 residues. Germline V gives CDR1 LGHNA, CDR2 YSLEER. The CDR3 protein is CASSLRDRSNQPQHF. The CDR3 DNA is TGCGCCAGCAGCCTCAGAGACAGGAGCAATCAGCCCCAGCATTTT.

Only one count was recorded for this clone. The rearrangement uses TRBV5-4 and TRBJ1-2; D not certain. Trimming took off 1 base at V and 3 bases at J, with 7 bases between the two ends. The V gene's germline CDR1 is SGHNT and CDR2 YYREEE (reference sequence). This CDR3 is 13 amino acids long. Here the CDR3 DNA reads TGTGCCAGCAGCTTGTTGGCAGACTATGGCTACACCTTC. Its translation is CASSLLADYGYTF. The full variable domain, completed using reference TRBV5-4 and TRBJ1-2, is ETGVTQSPTHLIKTRGQQVTLRCSSQSGHNTVSWYQQALGQGPQFIFQYYREEENGRGNFPPRFSGLQFPNYSSELNVNALELDDSALYLCASSLLADYGYTFGSGTRLTVV.

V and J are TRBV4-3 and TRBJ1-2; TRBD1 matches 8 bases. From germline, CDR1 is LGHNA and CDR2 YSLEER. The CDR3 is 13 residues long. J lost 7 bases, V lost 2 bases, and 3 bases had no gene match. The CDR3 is CASSQTGGGGYTF. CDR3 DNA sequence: TGCGCCAGCAGCCAAACAGGGGGAGGTGGCTACACCTTC.

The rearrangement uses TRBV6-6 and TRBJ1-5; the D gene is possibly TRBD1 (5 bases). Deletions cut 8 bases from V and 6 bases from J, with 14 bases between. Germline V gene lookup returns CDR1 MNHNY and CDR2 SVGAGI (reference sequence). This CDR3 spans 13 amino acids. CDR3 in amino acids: CASLGGEGQPQHF. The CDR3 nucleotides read TGTGCCAGCTTAGGAGGGGAGGGTCAGCCCCAGCATTTT.

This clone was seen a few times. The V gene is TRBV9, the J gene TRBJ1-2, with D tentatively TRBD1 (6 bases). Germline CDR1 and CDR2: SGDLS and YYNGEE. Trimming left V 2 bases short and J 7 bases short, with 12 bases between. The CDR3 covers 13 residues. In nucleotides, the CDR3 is TGTGCCAGCAGCGTTGGGGGCAGAGCTGGCTACACCTTC. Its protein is CASSVGGRAGYTF. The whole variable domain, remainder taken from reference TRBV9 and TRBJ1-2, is DSGVTQTPKHLITATGQRVTLRCSPRSGDLSVYWYQQSLDQGLQFLIQYYNGEERAKGNILERFSAQQFPDLHSELNLSSLELGDSALYFCASSVGGRAGYTFGSGTRLTVV.

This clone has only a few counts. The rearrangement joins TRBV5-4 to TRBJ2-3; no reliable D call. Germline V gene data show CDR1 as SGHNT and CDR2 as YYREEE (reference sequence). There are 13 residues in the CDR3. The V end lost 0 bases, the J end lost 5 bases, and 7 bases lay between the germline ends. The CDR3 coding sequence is TGTGCCAGCAGCTTGGGTTTCGGAGATACGCAGTATTTT. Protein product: CASSLGFGDTQYF.

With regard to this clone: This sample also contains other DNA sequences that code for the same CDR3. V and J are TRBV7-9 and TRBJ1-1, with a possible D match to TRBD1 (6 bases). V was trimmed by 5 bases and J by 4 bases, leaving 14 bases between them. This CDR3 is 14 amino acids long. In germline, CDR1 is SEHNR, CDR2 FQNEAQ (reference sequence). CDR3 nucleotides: TGTGCCAGCAGCATAAAGACAGGTATCACTGAAGCTTTCTTT. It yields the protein CASSIKTGITEAFF.

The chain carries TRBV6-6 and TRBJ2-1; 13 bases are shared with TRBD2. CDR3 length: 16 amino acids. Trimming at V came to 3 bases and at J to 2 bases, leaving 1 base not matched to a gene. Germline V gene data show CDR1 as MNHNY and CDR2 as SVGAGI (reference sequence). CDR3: CASSYTSGGAYNEQFF. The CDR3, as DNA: TGTGCCAGCAGTTATACTAGCGGGGGGGCCTACAATGAGCAGTTCTTC.

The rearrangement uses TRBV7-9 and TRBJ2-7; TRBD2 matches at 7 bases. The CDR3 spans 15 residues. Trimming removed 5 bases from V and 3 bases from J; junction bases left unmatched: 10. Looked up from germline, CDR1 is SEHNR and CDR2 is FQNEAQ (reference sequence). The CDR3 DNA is TGTGCCAGCAGCCCTATCGGGTCGGGGGGCTACGAGCAGTACTTC. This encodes CASSPIGSGGYEQYF.